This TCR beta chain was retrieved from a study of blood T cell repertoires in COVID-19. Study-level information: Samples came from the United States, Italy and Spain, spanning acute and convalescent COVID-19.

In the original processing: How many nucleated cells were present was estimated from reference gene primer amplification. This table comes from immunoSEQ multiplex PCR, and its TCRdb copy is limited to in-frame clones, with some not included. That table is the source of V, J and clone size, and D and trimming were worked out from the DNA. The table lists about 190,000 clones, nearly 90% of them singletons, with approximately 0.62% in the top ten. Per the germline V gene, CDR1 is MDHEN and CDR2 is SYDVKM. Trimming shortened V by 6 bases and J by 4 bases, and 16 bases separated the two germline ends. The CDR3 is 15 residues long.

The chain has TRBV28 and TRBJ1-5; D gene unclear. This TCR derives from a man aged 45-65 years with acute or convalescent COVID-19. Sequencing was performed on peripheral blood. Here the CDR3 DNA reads TGTGCCAGCAGCCCCCCGGGGTATTCGAATCAGCCCCAGCATTTT. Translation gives CASSPPGYSNQPQHF.